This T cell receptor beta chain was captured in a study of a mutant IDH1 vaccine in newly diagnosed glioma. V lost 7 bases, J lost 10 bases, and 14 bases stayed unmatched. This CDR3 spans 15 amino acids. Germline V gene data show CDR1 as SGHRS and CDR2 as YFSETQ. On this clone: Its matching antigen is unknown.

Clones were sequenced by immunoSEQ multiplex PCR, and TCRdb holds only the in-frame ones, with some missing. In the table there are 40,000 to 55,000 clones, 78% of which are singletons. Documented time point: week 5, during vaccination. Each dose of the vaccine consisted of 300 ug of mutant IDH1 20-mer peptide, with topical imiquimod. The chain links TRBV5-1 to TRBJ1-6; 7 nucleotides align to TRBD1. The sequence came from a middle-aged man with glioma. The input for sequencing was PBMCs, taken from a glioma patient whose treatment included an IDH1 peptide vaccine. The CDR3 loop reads CASAQGDGGGSPLHF. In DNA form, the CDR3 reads TGCGCCAGCGCGCAGGGGGATGGAGGAGGGTCACCCCTCCACTTT.